What follows is one T cell receptor beta chain and its context. The data are from a study of blood T cell repertoires in COVID-19. Whole-study context: The United States, Italy and Spain supplied acute and convalescent COVID-19 samples.

In the original processing: Nucleated cell counts were estimated from reference gene primer amplification. Libraries were prepared by immunoSEQ multiplex PCR; TCRdb keeps only in-frame clonotypes and omits some of them. Clone size and the V and J calls come from that table; the DNA yielded D and trimming. Among 300,000 to 350,000 clones listed, around four fifths were seen once. CDR3 length: 16 amino acids. V lost 4 bases and J lost 7, with 19 bases in between. Germline assignment: CDR1 SGHTA and CDR2 FQGNSA. The source is a man younger than 40 with active or convalescent COVID-19. The rearrangement links TRBV7-2 to TRBJ2-2, with D perhaps TRBD1 (8 bases). What was sequenced was peripheral blood. In nucleotides, the CDR3 is TGTGCCAGCAGCTCGTACTTACAGGGGGGGAACGGGGAGCTGTTTTTT. Its translation is CASSSYLQGGNGELFF.